Following are 8 T cell receptor beta chains from one sample sequenced in a study of beta chain features in type 1 diabetes. Reverse transcription of all isolated RNA meant that expressed TCRB transcripts were sequenced. Sequencing used immunoSEQ multiplex PCR; TCRdb keeps in-frame clones, though not all of them. The sample contains 860,000 or so clones, roughly a sixth of which appear only once. Sequenced: naive CD4+ T cells from blood. The receptor source for this set is a young woman in good health.

In its sample, this clone was seen a few times. The V call is TRBV13, the J call TRBJ2-7; weak D call: TRBD2 (6 bases). CDR1 is PRHDT, CDR2 FYEKMQ, per germline (reference sequence). The CDR3 consists of 16 residues. The germline V and J ends were trimmed by 2 bases and 3 bases, with 17 bases remaining between them. The CDR3 reads CASSLRPAGLVYEQYF. For the CDR3, the DNA is TGTGCCAGCAGCTTACGCCCCGCGGGACTGGTCTACGAGCAGTACTTC.

This chain uses TRBV6-1 with TRBJ2-1; possibly TRBD1 or TRBD2 for D (5 bases each). Trimming removed 9 bases from V and 6 bases from J, with 18 bases in between. The CDR3 is made up of 14 amino acids. Germline loops: CDR1 MNHNS, CDR2 SASEGT. In nucleotides, the CDR3 is TGTGCCAGTAACCCGTCGAGGGGCAGCAATGAGCAGTTCTTC. Translating gives CASNPSRGSNEQFF.

The rearrangement joins TRBV7-2 to TRBJ1-5, with D perhaps matching TRBD1 (5 bases). V was trimmed by 2 bases and J by 0 bases, leaving 20 bases between them. The V gene's germline CDR1 is SGHTA and CDR2 FQGNSA. The CDR3 spans 19 residues. The DNA of the CDR3 is TGTGCCAGCAGCTTATTCGATAGTCGCAACGGGGGTAGCAATCAGCCCCAGCATTTT. Residues: CASSLFDSRNGGSNQPQHF.

The genes are TRBV7-9 and TRBJ2-1, with 10 bases lining up with TRBD1. CDR1 is SEHNR, CDR2 FQNEAQ, per germline (reference sequence). The junction had 10 bases not matched to a gene; V was cut back by 5 bases and J by 6 bases. This CDR3 has 16 residues. In DNA, the CDR3 is TGTGCCAGCAGCCGACACGGGACAGGGGAGTTCAATGAGCAGTTCTTC. Protein product: CASSRHGTGEFNEQFF.

The chain carries TRBV6-6 and TRBJ1-4; the D gene is possibly TRBD1 (5 bases). Trimming cost V 6 bases and J 5 bases, with 13 bases left between them. This CDR3 spans 14 amino acids. Germline CDR1 reads MNHNY; CDR2 reads SVGAGI (reference sequence). The DNA of the CDR3 is TGTGCCAGCAGGAGAAGGGACTTCAATGAAAAACTGTTTTTT. Its protein product is CASRRRDFNEKLFF.

J is TRBJ2-7 and V is TRBV6-6, with 8 positions matching TRBD1. The CDR3 loop spans 14 amino acids. J gave up 1 base and V 6 bases, and 5 bases lay outside the gene matches. Germline assignment: CDR1 MNHNY and CDR2 SVGAGI (reference sequence). CDR3 region: CASSKDRESYEQYF. The CDR3 DNA reads as TGTGCCAGCAGCAAGGACAGGGAATCCTACGAGCAGTACTTC.

The chain joins TRBV2 to TRBJ2-3; TRBD2 matches 9 bases. The CDR3 is made up of 15 amino acids. Germline V gives CDR1 SNHLY, CDR2 FYNNEI. J gave up 5 bases and V 5 bases, and 8 bases lay outside the gene matches. The CDR3 here is CASSPGGRAGDTQYF. The CDR3 DNA reads TGTGCCAGCAGTCCCGGCGGGAGGGCCGGAGATACGCAGTATTTT.

This clone was seen a few times. DNA of the CDR3: TGTGCCAGCAGTTTTTCCGTGCACAGGGGCCAAGAGACCCAGTACTTC. As protein: CASSFSVHRGQETQYF. The rearrangement links TRBV28 to TRBJ2-5; 7 nucleotides agree with TRBD1. From germline, CDR1 is MDHEN and CDR2 SYDVKM. The CDR3 contains 16 residues. Trimming cost V 3 bases and J 1 base; bases outside gene matches: 8.